By frequency in the sample, the clone carrying this T cell receptor beta chain is medium-sized. The data belong to a study of HIV-infected children after antiretroviral therapy interruption. Turning to the study itself: Children's median ages were roughly 10 years and 8 years by group.

Documented treatment: PENTA 11 planned treatment interruption arm or continuous ART arm. A 3' RACE protocol on RNA, with unique molecular identifiers, produced the TCR library. TCRdb called the 3' RACE reads again in MiXCR, with one record for every CDR3 protein. This sample has tens of thousands of distinct CDR3 sequences, with about 6% found just once. Trimming pared 2 bases from V and 10 bases from J, leaving 15 bases between. This CDR3 has 12 residues. Germline CDR1 GTSNPN, CDR2 SVGIG (reference sequence). This specimen was CD45RA+ CD4+ T cells from PBMCs, pooled from several time points, taken from a donor given antiretroviral therapy, either interrupted or continuous. Specified subset: naive CD4+ CD45RA+ CD45RO- T cells. This clonotype was obtained from a pool of human donors with HIV. The genes are TRBV30 and TRBJ2-7; no clear D. The CDR3 DNA reads as TGTGCCTGGAGTCTAGGGCACTATGAACAGTACTTC. Its protein is CAWSLGHYEQYF.